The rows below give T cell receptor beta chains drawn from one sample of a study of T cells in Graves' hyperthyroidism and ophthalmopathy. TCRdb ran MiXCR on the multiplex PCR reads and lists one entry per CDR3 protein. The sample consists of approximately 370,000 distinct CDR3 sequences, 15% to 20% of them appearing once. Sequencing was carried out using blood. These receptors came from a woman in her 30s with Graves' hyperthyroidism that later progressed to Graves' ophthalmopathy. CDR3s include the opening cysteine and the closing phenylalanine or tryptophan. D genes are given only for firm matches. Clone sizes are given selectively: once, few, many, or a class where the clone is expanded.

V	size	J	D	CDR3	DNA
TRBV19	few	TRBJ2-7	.	CASSSLAPPTHEQYF	TGTGCCAGTAGTTCCTTGGCTCCCCCAACCCACGAGCAGTACTTC
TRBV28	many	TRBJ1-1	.	CASSLYPDRGTEAFF	TGTGCCAGCAGTTTATACCCAGACCGGGGCACTGAAGCTTTCTTT
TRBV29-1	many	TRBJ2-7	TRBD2	CSVGGGIHYEQYF	TGCAGCGTTGGGGGGGGGATTCACTACGAGCAGTACTTC
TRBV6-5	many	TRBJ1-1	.	CASSYAGMNTEAFF	TGTGCCAGCAGTTACGCAGGGATGAACACTGAAGCTTTCTTT
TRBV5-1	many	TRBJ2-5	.	CASSLGPGKETQYF	TGCGCCAGCAGCTTGGGTCCGGGAAAGGAGACCCAGTACTTC
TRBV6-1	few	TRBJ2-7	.	CASSKGNYEQYF	TGTGCCAGCAGCAAGGGGAATTACGAGCAGTACTTC
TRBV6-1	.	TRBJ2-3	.	CASSEDYRGGFTDTQYF	TGTGCCAGCAGCGAGGACTACAGGGGCGGCTTCACAGATACGCAGTATTTT
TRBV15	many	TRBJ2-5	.	CATSREWAETQYF	TGTGCCACCAGCAGAGAGTGGGCAGAGACCCAGTACTTC
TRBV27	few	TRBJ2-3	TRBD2	CASSSRFVLAGLRTDTQYF	TGTGCCAGCAGTTCCCGATTCGTACTAGCGGGATTGAGAACAGATACGCAGTATTTT
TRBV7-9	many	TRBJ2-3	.	CASSLGLRGAYTDTQYF	TGTGCCAGCAGCCTAGGGTTGCGCGGGGCTTACACAGATACGCAGTATTTT
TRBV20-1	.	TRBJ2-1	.	CSARSRWLTYNEQFF	TGCAGTGCTAGAAGTCGGTGGTTGACCTACAATGAGCAGTTCTTC
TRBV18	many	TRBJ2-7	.	CASSPGMRHGEQYF	TGTGCCAGCTCACCTGGTATGAGGCATGGGGAGCAGTACTTC
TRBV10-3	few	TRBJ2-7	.	CAICPGQEDEQYF	TGTGCCATCTGCCCGGGACAAGAGGACGAGCAGTACTTC
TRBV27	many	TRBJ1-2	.	CASSDLVNYGYTF	TGTGCCAGCAGTGACCTAGTGAACTATGGCTACACCTTC
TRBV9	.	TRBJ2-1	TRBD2	CVSSQGGLAGFETQFF	TGTGTCAGCAGCCAGGGGGGGCTAGCGGGATTCGAGACCCAGTTCTTC
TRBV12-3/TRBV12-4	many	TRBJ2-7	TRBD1	CASSPGQGSYEQYF	TGTGCCAGCAGTCCGGGACAGGGTAGCTACGAGCAGTACTTC
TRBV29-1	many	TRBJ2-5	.	CSVQGGGETQYF	TGCAGCGTTCAGGGGGGAGGGGAGACCCAGTACTTC
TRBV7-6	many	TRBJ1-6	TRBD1	CASSLKAGGTNSPLHF	TGTGCCAGCAGCTTAAAGGCAGGGGGGACAAATTCACCCCTCCACTTT
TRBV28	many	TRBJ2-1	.	CASSYMAATYNEQFF	TGTGCCAGCAGTTACATGGCGGCTACTTACAATGAGCAGTTCTTC
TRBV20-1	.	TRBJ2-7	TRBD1	CSARSTGGYEQYF	TGCAGTGCTAGATCGACAGGGGGCTACGAGCAGTACTTC
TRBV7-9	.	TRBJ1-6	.	CASSLALSPLHF	TGTGCCAGCAGCTTAGCCTTATCACCCCTCCACTTT
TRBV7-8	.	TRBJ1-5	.	CASSLAWTTNSNQPQHF	TGTGCCAGCAGCTTAGCCTGGACAACGAATAGCAATCAGCCCCAGCATTTT
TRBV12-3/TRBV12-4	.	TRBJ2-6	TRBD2	CASSPGGSGANVLTF	TGTGCCAGCTCCCCGGGGGGGTCTGGGGCCAACGTCCTGACTTTC
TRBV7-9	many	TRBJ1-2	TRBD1	CASSPGTAYNYGYTF	TGTGCCAGCAGCCCCGGGACAGCCTATAACTATGGCTACACCTTC
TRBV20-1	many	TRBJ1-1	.	CSARDLRELGTEAFF	TGCAGTGCTAGAGACCTTCGGGAACTTGGCACTGAAGCTTTCTTT
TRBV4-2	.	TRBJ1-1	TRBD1	CASSKPGQLTEAFF	TGTGCCAGCAGCAAACCGGGACAGCTCACTGAAGCTTTCTTT
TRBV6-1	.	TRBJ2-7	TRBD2	CASSERGGIQRGTAYEQYF	TGTGCCAGCAGTGAACGGGGTGGGATTCAGCGGGGGACGGCCTACGAGCAGTACTTC
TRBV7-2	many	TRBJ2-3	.	CASSLAGVGLDTQYF	TGTGCCAGCAGCTTAGCGGGAGTGGGCTTAGATACGCAGTATTTT
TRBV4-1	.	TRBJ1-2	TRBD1	CASSHDGTGGNYGYTF	TGCGCCAGCAGCCACGACGGGACAGGGGGTAACTATGGCTACACCTTC
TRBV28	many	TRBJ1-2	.	CASSFWAVSLYGYTF	TGTGCCAGCAGTTTTTGGGCAGTGAGTCTTTATGGCTACACCTTC
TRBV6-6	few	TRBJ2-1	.	CASSYPRGTGSSYNEQFF	TGTGCCAGCAGTTACCCCCGGGGGACGGGGAGCTCCTACAATGAGCAGTTCTTC
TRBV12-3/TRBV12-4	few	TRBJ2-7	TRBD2	CASSPGLADGHEQYF	TGTGCCAGCAGTCCAGGACTAGCCGACGGGCACGAGCAGTACTTC
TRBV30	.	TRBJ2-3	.	CAWGLGDSTDTQYF	TGTGCCTGGGGCCTGGGGGATAGCACAGATACGCAGTATTTT
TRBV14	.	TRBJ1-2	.	CASSQESGGGYTF	TGTGCCAGCAGCCAAGAATCTGGCGGTGGCTACACCTTC
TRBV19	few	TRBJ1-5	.	CASLPGQRNNQPQHF	TGTGCCAGCCTACCGGGACAAAGGAACAATCAGCCCCAGCATTTT
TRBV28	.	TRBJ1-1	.	CASSLGDWAEAFF	TGTGCCAGCAGTTTGGGCGATTGGGCTGAAGCTTTCTTT
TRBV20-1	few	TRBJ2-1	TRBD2	CSAREGLAGVFGNEQFF	TGCAGTGCCAGAGAGGGACTAGCGGGAGTATTTGGTAATGAGCAGTTCTTC
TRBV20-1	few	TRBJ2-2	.	CSMRRPKEGGELFF	TGCAGTATGAGGCGACCTAAGGAGGGCGGGGAGCTGTTTTTT
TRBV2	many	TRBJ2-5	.	CASSGAGSETQYF	TGTGCCAGCAGTGGGGCGGGGTCAGAGACCCAGTACTTC
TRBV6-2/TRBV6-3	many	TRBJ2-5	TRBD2	CASSESGRAVETQYF	TGTGCCAGCAGTGAGAGCGGGAGGGCCGTGGAGACCCAGTACTTC
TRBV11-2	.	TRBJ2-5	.	CASSLATGGQETQYF	TGTGCCAGCAGCTTAGCAACCGGGGGCCAAGAGACCCAGTACTTC
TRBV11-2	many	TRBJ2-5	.	CASSFNDRQETQYF	TGTGCCAGCAGCTTCAATGATCGACAAGAGACCCAGTACTTC
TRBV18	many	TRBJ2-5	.	CASSPYMPQETQYF	TGTGCCAGCTCACCATACATGCCACAAGAGACCCAGTACTTC
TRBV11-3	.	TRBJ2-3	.	CASSLVGITDTQYF	TGTGCCAGCAGCTTAGTAGGGATCACAGATACGCAGTATTTT
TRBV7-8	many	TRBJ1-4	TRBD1	CASSQTIQGAQEKLFF	TGTGCCAGCAGCCAAACTATACAGGGGGCACAGGAAAAACTGTTTTTT
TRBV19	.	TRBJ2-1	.	CASSTPGEDYNEQFF	TGTGCCAGTAGTACCCCGGGGGAAGACTACAATGAGCAGTTCTTC
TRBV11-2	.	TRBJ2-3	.	CASSLEGHGADTQYF	TGTGCCAGCAGCTTAGAGGGGCACGGCGCAGATACGCAGTATTTT
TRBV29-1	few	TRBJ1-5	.	CSATLGGPFSNQPQHF	TGCAGCGCCACCCTGGGGGGCCCCTTTAGCAATCAGCCCCAGCATTTT
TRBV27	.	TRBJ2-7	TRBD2	CASSLWASGSEQYF	TGTGCCAGCAGTTTATGGGCTAGCGGGAGCGAGCAGTACTTC
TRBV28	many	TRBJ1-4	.	CASSSGVYNEKLFF	TGTGCCAGCAGTTCAGGGGTCTATAATGAAAAACTGTTTTTT
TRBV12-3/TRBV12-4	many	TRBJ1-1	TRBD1	CASSPVGQGAGTEAFF	TGTGCCAGCAGTCCAGTGGGACAGGGGGCCGGAACTGAAGCTTTCTTT
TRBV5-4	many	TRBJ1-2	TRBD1	CASSPDLAGTENYGYTF	TGTGCCAGCAGTCCCGACTTAGCCGGGACAGAGAACTATGGCTACACCTTC
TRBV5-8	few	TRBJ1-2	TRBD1	CASSFRQGIYYGYTF	TGTGCCAGCAGCTTCCGACAGGGGATCTACTATGGCTACACCTTC
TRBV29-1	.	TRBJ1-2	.	CSVKLQSNYGYTF	TGCAGCGTGAAACTACAGTCTAACTATGGCTACACCTTC
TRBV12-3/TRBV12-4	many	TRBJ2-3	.	CASSLFDTQYF	TGTGCCAGCAGTTTGTTTGATACGCAGTATTTT
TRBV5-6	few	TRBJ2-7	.	CASSLPTGSNHYEQYF	TGTGCCAGCAGCCTGCCCACAGGGTCCAATCACTACGAGCAGTACTTC
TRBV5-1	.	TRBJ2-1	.	CASSRQGLQDNEQFF	TGCGCCAGCAGCCGTCAGGGTTTACAGGACAATGAGCAGTTCTTC
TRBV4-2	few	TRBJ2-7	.	CASSQEHRVGQYF	TGTGCCAGCAGCCAAGAACATAGGGTTGGGCAGTACTTC
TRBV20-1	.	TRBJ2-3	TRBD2	CSARDLSGNGDTQYF	TGCAGTGCTAGAGATCTTAGCGGGAACGGAGATACGCAGTATTTT
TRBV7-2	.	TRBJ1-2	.	CASSLGWPDPYGYTF	TGTGCCAGCAGCTTAGGGTGGCCGGATCCCTATGGCTACACCTTC